The 31 T cell receptor beta chains below come from one sample, sequenced in a study of blood T cell repertoires in COVID-19. Generated by immunoSEQ multiplex PCR, the TCRdb table keeps only in-frame clones and is missing some. The data hold roughly 280,000 clones, with more than 85% observed a single time. The sample comprised PBMCs or T cells enriched from blood (not recorded which). Receptors originate from a man aged 35-49 years who had been exposed to COVID-19.

The chain uses TRBV13 and TRBJ1-4, with 9 bases lining up with TRBD1. V dropped 5 bases and J dropped 6; count of bases not matched to a gene: 7. The CDR3 has 15 amino acids. CDR1 and CDR2 from the germline V gene are PRHDT and FYEKMQ (reference sequence). DNA for the CDR3: TGTGCCAGCAGCCAAAGACAGGGGGAGGATGAAAAACTGTTTTTT. Translating it yields CASSQRQGEDEKLFF.

The rearrangement uses TRBV7-2 and TRBJ2-3; 12 nucleotides agree with TRBD2. The germline CDR1 and CDR2 sequences are SGHTA and FQGNSA. Trimming took 5 bases from V and 6 from J; bases not matched to a gene: 6. The CDR3 contains 15 residues. The CDR3 loop reads CASSQASGRGDTQYF. The CDR3 nucleotides are TGTGCCAGCAGCCAGGCTAGCGGGAGGGGTGATACGCAGTATTTT.

As regards this clone: The sample carries other DNA sequences with the same CDR3. The gene calls are TRBV19 and TRBJ2-5; D is ambiguous. The length of the CDR3 is 13 residues. V was pared by 3 bases and J by 0 bases, with 5 bases between. Germline CDR1 is LNHDA and CDR2 is SQIVND (reference sequence). The CDR3 nucleotides read TGTGCCAGTAGTATCCAGAACCAAGAGACCCAGTACTTC. Translating gives CASSIQNQETQYF.

The rearrangement joins TRBV21-1 to TRBJ2-7; TRBD1, the table's D call, was not compared with the DNA. TRBV21-1 is given as a pseudogene. CDR3 length equals 15 residues. The CDR3 here is CASSKGTDRTYEQYF. CDR3 DNA: TGTGCCAGCAGCAAAGGTACAGACAGGACTTACGAGCAGTACTTC.

This chain joins TRBV7-9 and TRBJ1-1; 7 bases align to TRBD1. This CDR3 spans 15 amino acids. V trimming: 2 bases; J trimming: 3 bases; junction bases outside the gene matches: 6. Germline loops: CDR1 SEHNR, CDR2 FQNEAQ (reference sequence). The CDR3 region is CASSLIVGGYTEAFF. The DNA for the CDR3 is TGTGCCAGCAGCTTAATAGTAGGGGGCTACACTGAAGCTTTCTTT.

This clone appeared once. This chain links TRBV19 with TRBJ2-1; D is ambiguous. V shed 7 bases and J shed 0 bases, with 4 bases lying between them. The CDR3 totals 12 residues. Germline V gene sequence: CDR1 LNHDA, CDR2 SQIVND (reference sequence). The CDR3 DNA sequence: TGTGCCAGTACCGGCTCCTACAATGAGCAGTTCTTC. Amino acid sequence: CASTGSYNEQFF.

The chain uses TRBV7-9 and TRBJ2-7; 7 bases are shared with TRBD1. Germline values: CDR1 SEHNR, CDR2 FQNEAQ (reference sequence). With 4 bases clipped from V and 2 bases from J, the junction kept 11 bases outside the gene matches. The CDR3 is 16 amino acids. As DNA, the CDR3 is TGTGCCAGCAGCTCCCCAGGACAGGAAAACCCCTACGAGCAGTACTTC. This codes for CASSSPGQENPYEQYF.

The chain is built from TRBV14 and TRBJ1-2, with TRBD1 identical over 8 bases. V shed 4 bases, J shed 2 bases, and the junction held 6 bases outside the gene matches. The CDR3 contains 15 residues. Germline V gene data show CDR1 as SGHDN and CDR2 as FVKESK. CDR3 region: CASSRGQGQNYGYTF. CDR3 in DNA: TGTGCCAGCAGCCGAGGACAGGGACAAAACTATGGCTACACCTTC.

The CDR3 sequence: CASTLGGGVYGYTF. The CDR3 region has the DNA TGTGCCAGCACCCTGGGGGGGGGCGTTTATGGCTACACCTTC. The chain carries TRBV28 and TRBJ1-2; possibly TRBD1 for D (6 bases). Germline V gene sequence: CDR1 MDHEN, CDR2 SYDVKM. V lost 7 bases, J lost 5 bases, and 17 bases lay in between. The CDR3 length is 14 residues.

The CDR3 bases are TGTGCCAGCAGAGGGGCGCAGAACACTGAAGCTTTCTTT. Amino acids: CASRGAQNTEAFF. The chain combines TRBV2 with TRBJ1-1; D is perhaps TRBD1 (5 bases). This CDR3 region has 13 residues. The V gene's germline CDR1 is SNHLY and CDR2 FYNNEI. The ends were cut back, 6 bases at V and 1 base at J, with 9 bases in the middle.

The CDR3: CASSTTGGVKDTQYF. In nucleotides, the CDR3 is TGTGCCAGTAGTACGACAGGGGGTGTGAAAGATACGCAGTATTTT. The rearrangement joins TRBV19 to TRBJ2-3, with TRBD1 matching over 9 bases. CDR1 and CDR2 (germline): LNHDA, SQIVND (reference sequence). The CDR3 runs 15 residues. V lost 4 bases, J lost 5 bases, and 7 bases stayed unmatched.

This chain joins TRBV5-1 and TRBJ2-1, with TRBD2 identical over 7 bases. V shed 0 bases and J 4 bases; nucleotides not matched to a gene: 7. This CDR3 spans 16 amino acids. Germline loops: CDR1 SGHRS, CDR2 YFSETQ. The CDR3, as DNA: TGCGCCAGCAGCTTGGTATCTAGCGGAGCTTACAATGAGCAGTTCTTC. Its protein is CASSLVSSGAYNEQFF.

The V call is TRBV4-3, the J call TRBJ2-7, with D unclear. There are 16 residues in the CDR3. Trimming pared 0 bases from V and 2 bases from J, leaving 14 bases between. CDR1 and CDR2 (germline): LGHNA, YSLEER. The chain's CDR3 is CASSQERSARTYEQYF. The DNA of the CDR3 is TGCGCCAGCAGCCAAGAACGCAGCGCGAGGACCTACGAGCAGTACTTC.

The chain recombines TRBV7-3 with TRBJ1-1; 9 bases align to TRBD1. V was pared by 5 bases and J by 4 bases, with 8 bases of the junction left unmatched. From germline, CDR1 is SGHTA and CDR2 FQGTGA. The CDR3 is made up of 15 amino acids. The CDR3 DNA sequence: TGTGCCAGCAGCGTTACCGGACAGGGGCTCACTGAAGCTTTCTTT. Amino acid sequence: CASSVTGQGLTEAFF.

The rearrangement uses TRBV29-1 and TRBJ2-5; 11 bases line up with TRBD2. Germline V CDR1 and CDR2: SQVTM, ANQGSEA. Trimming cost V 7 bases and J 4 bases; bases outside gene matches: 11. CDR3 length: 15 amino acids. The CDR3 sequence: CSARLAGGLRETQYF. The DNA of the CDR3 is TGCAGCGCCCGGCTAGCGGGAGGATTGAGAGAGACCCAGTACTTC. Full variable domain (missing parts from reference TRBV29-1 and TRBJ2-5): SAVISQKPSRDICQRGTSLTIQCQVDSQVTMMFWYRQQPGQSLTLIATANQGSEATYESGFVIDKFPISRPNLTFSTLTVSNMSPEDSSIYLCSARLAGGLRETQYFGPGTRLLVL.

V usage is TRBV6-1 and J usage is TRBJ2-2, with 7 bases identical to TRBD2. Germline V gene data show CDR1 as MNHNS and CDR2 as SASEGT. V was pared by 1 base and J by 5 bases, with 7 bases of the junction left unmatched. CDR3 length: 16 amino acids. The CDR3 DNA is TGTGCCAGCAGTGAAGATCCAGCGGGAAATACCGGGGAGCTGTTTTTT. As protein: CASSEDPAGNTGELFF.

CDR3 DNA sequence: TGCAGCGTTCCCTACCTTTTCACAGATACGCAGTATTTT. Translation gives CSVPYLFTDTQYF. V usage is TRBV29-1 and J usage is TRBJ2-3, with D unclear. The CDR3 loop spans 13 amino acids. Trimming took 5 bases from V and 2 from J, leaving 11 bases between them. In germline, CDR1 is SQVTM, CDR2 ANQGSEA.

The chain is built from TRBV6-2 or TRBV6-3 and TRBJ2-2; TRBD2 agrees at 7 bases. Germline trimming cut 0 bases from V and 0 bases from J; bases unmatched to any gene: 16. The CDR3 is made up of 21 amino acids. Germline CDR1 and CDR2: MNHEY and SVGEGT. The CDR3 DNA sequence: TGTGCCAGCAGTTACTCGAATTTAGGTCTTAAGCGGGATTCGAACACCGGGGAGCTGTTTTTT. It specifies CASSYSNLGLKRDSNTGELFF.

The J gene is TRBJ1-1, the V gene TRBV4-2; the D is unclear. Trimming removed 0 bases from V and 1 base from J, with 9 bases in between. Germline V gene sequence: CDR1 LGHNA, CDR2 YNFKEQ. This CDR3 has 15 residues. CDR3 sequence (DNA): TGTGCCAGCAGCCAAGAAGACCGACAGAACACTGAAGCTTTCTTT. Translating gives CASSQEDRQNTEAFF.

The V call is TRBV3-1 (or the pseudogene TRBV3-2), the J call TRBJ1-2; D possibly corresponds to TRBD1 (5 bases). The germline CDR1 and CDR2 sequences are LGHDT and YNNKEL (reference sequence). This CDR3 contains 15 residues. V lost 0 bases and J lost 6, with 14 bases in between. CDR3 nucleotide sequence: TGTGCCAGCAGCCAAGATGGGAGGGGCAGGGATGGCTACACCTTC. It translates to CASSQDGRGRDGYTF.

The rearrangement uses TRBV19 and TRBJ1-3; the match to TRBD1 covers 7 bases. This CDR3 is built from 14 residues. The V segment lost 3 bases and the J segment 2 bases; nucleotides outside the gene matches: 1. The germline V gene encodes CDR1 LNHDA and CDR2 SQIVND (reference sequence). In DNA, the CDR3 is TGTGCCAGTAGTATTACAGGGGCTGGAAACACCATATATTTT. Residues: CASSITGAGNTIYF. The complete variable domain, with remaining parts taken from reference TRBV19 and TRBJ1-3, reads DGGITQSPKYLFRKEGQNVTLSCEQNLNHDAMYWYRQDPGQGLRLIYYSQIVNDFQKGDIAEGYSVSREKKESFPLTVTSAQKNPTAFYLCASSITGAGNTIYFGEGSWLTVV.

The chain has TRBV4-2 and TRBJ1-2, with 8 bases that match TRBD1. Germline trimming cut 2 bases from V and 8 bases from J; bases unmatched to any gene: 4. CDR3 length: 13 residues. CDR1 is LGHNA and CDR2 is YNFKEQ in the germline V gene. CDR3 amino acids: CASSQRTGYGYTF. The CDR3, as DNA: TGTGCCAGCAGCCAAAGGACAGGGTACGGCTACACCTTC.

The chain has TRBV7-6 and TRBJ1-4; D is unresolved. Germline CDR1 reads SGHVS; CDR2 reads FNYEAQ. CDR3 size: 17 residues. Trimming removed 3 bases from V and 0 bases from J, with 14 bases in between. The CDR3 protein is CASSLSVFSATNEKLFF. The CDR3 DNA sequence: TGTGCCAGCAGCTTGTCGGTCTTTTCGGCAACTAATGAAAAACTGTTTTTT.

This chain uses TRBV27 with TRBJ2-3; TRBD1 agrees at 9 bases. V dropped 6 bases and J dropped 4; count of bases not matched to a gene: 11. The CDR3 extends over 16 amino acids. Germline values: CDR1 MNHEY, CDR2 SMNVEV (reference sequence). DNA for the CDR3: TGTGCCAGCAGACAAATCGGGACAGGGTTCTCAGATACGCAGTATTTT. As protein: CASRQIGTGFSDTQYF.

The chain links TRBV6-2 or TRBV6-3 to TRBJ2-7; D possibly corresponds to TRBD2 (6 bases). The CDR3 extends over 18 amino acids. Trimming removed 2 bases from V and 0 bases from J, with 20 bases in between. The germline gives CDR1 MNHEY, CDR2 SVGEGT. The DNA of the CDR3 is TGTGCCAGCAGTTACGATGGACTGGGAGGTCGAAGCTCCTACGAGCAGTACTTC. Amino acids: CASSYDGLGGRSSYEQYF.

The gene calls are TRBV9 and TRBJ1-1; maybe TRBD1 (5 bases). The CDR3 is made up of 14 amino acids. Germline loops: CDR1 SGDLS, CDR2 YYNGEE. V was clipped by 4 bases and J by 4 bases, with 14 bases between them. CDR3 protein: CASSPTVGGTEAFF. DNA for the CDR3: TGTGCCAGCAGCCCCACGGTGGGGGGCACTGAAGCTTTCTTT. The whole variable domain, remainder taken from reference TRBV9 and TRBJ1-1, is DSGVTQTPKHLITATGQRVTLRCSPRSGDLSVYWYQQSLDQGLQFLIQYYNGEERAKGNILERFSAQQFPDLHSELNLSSLELGDSALYFCASSPTVGGTEAFFGQGTRLTVV.

The rearrangement links TRBV19 to TRBJ2-3; 7 nucleotides agree with TRBD2. Germline-derived CDR1 and CDR2 are LNHDA and SQIVND (reference sequence). V shed 3 bases and J 2 bases; nucleotides not matched to a gene: 5. This CDR3 spans 15 amino acids. The chain's CDR3 is CASSIRGLLTDTQYF. The CDR3 coding sequence is TGTGCCAGTAGTATCCGGGGACTACTCACAGATACGCAGTATTTT.

V is TRBV15 and J is TRBJ2-7; perhaps TRBD2 as D (6 bases). Trimming shortened V by 2 bases and J by 7 bases, and 9 bases separated the two germline ends. Germline V CDR1 and CDR2: LNHNV, YYDKDF (reference sequence). This CDR3 has 12 residues. CDR3 loop: CATSRLAREQYF. The DNA for the CDR3 is TGTGCCACCAGCAGACTAGCGCGGGAGCAGTACTTC.

The chain couples TRBV4-3 to TRBJ2-3; the D gene is possibly TRBD2 (6 bases). From germline, CDR1 is LGHNA and CDR2 YSLEER. Trimming shortened V by 1 base and J by 0 bases, and 11 bases separated the two germline ends. The CDR3 is 16 amino acids. The CDR3 DNA reads as TGCGCCAGCAGCCAAGCGGGACTGGGGAGCACAGATACGCAGTATTTT. Translating it yields CASSQAGLGSTDTQYF.

The chain employs TRBV5-4 and TRBJ2-7; TRBD2 matches 7 bases. This CDR3 is built from 17 residues. In germline, CDR1 is SGHNT, CDR2 YYREEE (reference sequence). Trimming removed 3 bases from V and 0 bases from J; junction bases left unmatched: 12. The CDR3 loop reads CASSSALLAASSYEQYF. The CDR3, as DNA: TGTGCCAGCAGCTCCGCCCTCCTAGCGGCAAGCTCCTACGAGCAGTACTTC.

The chain uses TRBV5-6 and TRBJ2-3, with D possibly TRBD2 on 6 matching bases. CDR1 is SGHDT and CDR2 is YYEEEE in the germline V gene. V was cut by 3 bases and J by 4 bases, with 6 bases left in between. This CDR3 comprises 12 residues. The CDR3 region is CASSSGADTQYF. The CDR3, as DNA: TGTGCCAGCAGCTCGGGGGCAGATACGCAGTATTTT.